This TCR beta chain comes out of a study of T cells after yellow fever vaccination (dated by TCRdb to about 2019). As for the study more broadly: The SMART-Seq v4 Ultra Low Input RNA kit was used to prepare libraries from fractions with low cell numbers. To follow T-cell clones before and after both primary and booster YFV17D yellow fever vaccination, bulk TCR alpha and beta repertoires underwent longitudinal sequencing. Two healthy male donors made up the cohort, one aged 18 to 29 years and the other aged 30 to 40 years. Blood samples were taken at several timepoints before and after primary and secondary immunization, and bulk PBMC replicates and cell subsets were isolated.

The label giving this sample's treatment or condition can be read as: live attenuated yellow fever vaccine strain. At every blood-draw timepoint, two biological replicates of bulk PBMCs were collected. A standard Ficoll-Paque protocol was used to isolate PBMCs from peripheral blood. TriZol was used to extract RNA from bulk PBMCs, from CD4 and CD8 fractions, and from dextramer-positive and dextramer-negative fractions. TCR cDNA was synthesized by 5'RACE template switching, through which a universal primer site and unique molecular identifiers were introduced. cDNA synthesis was primed from both the TCR alpha and TCR beta constant segments. Library amplification used two PCR steps, and the second PCR step added sample barcodes and sequencing adapters. Sequencing of libraries was done on Illumina HiSeq 2500 (2x100 bp) or NovaSeq (2x150 bp). In the authors' own workflow: MIGEC was used to demultiplex reads and collapse the reads into UMI consensus sequences, and MiXCR was used for V(D)J alignment. Vaccine-responding clonotypes were identified with edgeR using replicate PBMC samples, with FDR below 0.01 and a log2 fold change above 5 up to day 15 being required. Bulk clonotypes were assigned CD4 or CD8 identity according to which sequenced CD4 or CD8 repertoire held them at higher abundance. The raw public reads went through TCRdb reprocessing: fastp at Q25, MiXCR clone calling, in-frame beta chains kept. CDR3 protein duplicates are merged, each entry listing the most common genes and DNA. The V and J calls come from TCRdb's annotation, not from the publication. The sample table lists under 400,000 distinct CDR3 sequences, 11% of them with a count of one. The ten top clones hold roughly a sixth of the sample.

As to this clonotype: Its binding antigen is unknown. The record has no base qualities; no much larger clone is one base away.

Here is what the overall study found, with its caveats: A small share of clonotypes occurred in both CD4 and CD8 compartments, likely arising from convergent recombination. Computational filtering was required because FACS-sorted repertoires could contain abundant contaminating clonotypes from the bulk population. Because the study included only a couple of donors, the extent to which the findings can be generalized is limited. The secondary T-cell response was weaker than the primary response but faster, peaking on day 5 instead of day 15. Most clones expanded after primary vaccination (approximately 97% of CD4 and around 89% of CD8) were re-detected after the booster, suggesting that broad memory maintenance occurred.

After removal of 6 bases from V and 4 bases from J, the junction retains 4 bases not matched to a gene. Via the germline V gene, CDR1 is SNHLY and CDR2 FYNNEI. The CDR3 sequence holds 14 residues, the cysteine and phenylalanine included. Of the read, only the CDR3 DNA is kept; its 42 bases are in frame from base 1. The sample consisted of PBMCs, taken on the day of the first yellow fever vaccination. This chain is built from TRBV2 and TRBJ2-1, and TRBD2 aligns with 9 junction nucleotides. The sequence was obtained from a man between 18 and 29 years old who received the YFV17D yellow fever vaccine. The nucleotide sequence is given as TGTGCCAGCAGAAGGACTAGCGCTTACAATGAGCAGTTCTTC. Its translation reads: CASRRTSAYNEQFF.